This T cell receptor beta chain came from a study of T-cell memory formation after mild COVID-19. This clonotype has only a few counts. The antigen is unknown. Constant-segment primers and 5'RACE yielded cDNA libraries for TCR alpha and TCR beta, each carrying sample barcodes and UMIs. Each CDR3 protein gets one entry after TCRdb re-called the 5' RACE reads with MiXCR. Here the sample spans a few hundred thousand distinct CDR3 sequences, under 25% being singletons. Study-wide points: Mostly located in CM and EM were contracting CD4+ clones, with contracting CD8+ clones located in EMRA. Whether second-wave clones peaking at day 37 were SARS-CoV-2 specific went unconfirmed.

Germline V gene data show CDR1 as SQVTM and CDR2 as ANQGSEA. The CDR3 sequence is 11 residues long. Trimming took 7 bases from V and 4 from J, leaving 11 bases between them. The origin of this receptor is an adult woman who had mild COVID-19 (a few samples of this study predate the infection). Cell type and time point are not known. The chain links TRBV29-1 to TRBJ2-7; D is undetermined. Sample: PBMCs or a T cell subset sorted from them (not recorded which). The CDR3 DNA reads as TGCAGCGCCAACCTTCAGTACGAGCAGTACTTC. This encodes CSANLQYEQYF.